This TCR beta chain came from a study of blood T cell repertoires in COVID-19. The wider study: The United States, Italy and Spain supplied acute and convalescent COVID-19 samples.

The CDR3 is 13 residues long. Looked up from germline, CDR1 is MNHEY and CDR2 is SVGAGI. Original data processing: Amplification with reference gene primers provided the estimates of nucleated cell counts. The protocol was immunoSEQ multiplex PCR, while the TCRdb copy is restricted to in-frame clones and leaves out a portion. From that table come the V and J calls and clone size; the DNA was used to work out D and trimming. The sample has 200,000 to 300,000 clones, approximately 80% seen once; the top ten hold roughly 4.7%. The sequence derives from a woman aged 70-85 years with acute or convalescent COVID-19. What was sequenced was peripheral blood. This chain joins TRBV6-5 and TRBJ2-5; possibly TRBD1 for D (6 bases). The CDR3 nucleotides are TGTGCAACCATAGAACAGGGACAAGAGACCCAGTACTTC. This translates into CATIEQGQETQYF.